This is a list of T cell receptor beta chains from one sample in a study of blood T cell repertoires in COVID-19. This table comes from immunoSEQ multiplex PCR, and its TCRdb copy is limited to in-frame clones, with some not included. Seen here are 200,000 to 300,000 clones, around 83% observed once, and the top ten hold around 2%. Sequencing was performed on peripheral blood. These receptors came from a man aged 40-55 years who had recovered from COVID-19. Each CDR3 is given with its conserved first and last residue. The order of the fields is V gene, J gene, CDR3 length, clone size, D gene, CDR3 DNA, CDR3 protein. D genes are given only for firm matches. The listing skips clone size in some rows; elsewhere it reads once, few, many or a size class.

v_gene: TRBV2; j_gene: TRBJ1-2; len: 15; abundance: NA; d_gene: TRBD1; CDR3nt: TGTGCCAGCAGGGGTCCCGGGACAGGGCCCGATGGCTACACCTTC; CDR3aa: CASRGPGTGPDGYTF
v_gene: TRBV6-6; j_gene: TRBJ2-7; len: 15; abundance: NA; d_gene: NA; CDR3nt: TGTGCCAGCAGCACCCATGCTTTAGGGGCATACGAGCAGTACTTC; CDR3aa: CASSTHALGAYEQYF
v_gene: TRBV9; j_gene: TRBJ1-1; len: 17; abundance: NA; d_gene: TRBD1; CDR3nt: TGTGCCAGCAGCGTAGCGGGGACAGGGGGTGTCCTCGAAGAAGCTTTCTTT; CDR3aa: CASSVAGTGGVLEEAFF
v_gene: TRBV6-5; j_gene: TRBJ1-4; len: 15; abundance: NA; d_gene: TRBD1; CDR3nt: TGTGCCAGCAGGAAAAGGACAGGGGATAATGAAAAACTGTTTTTT; CDR3aa: CASRKRTGDNEKLFF
v_gene: TRBV6-6; j_gene: TRBJ2-1; len: 15; abundance: NA; d_gene: TRBD2; CDR3nt: TGTGCCAGCAGTACCGGGACTAGTTCTTACAATGAGCAGTTCTTC; CDR3aa: CASSTGTSSYNEQFF
v_gene: TRBV3-1/TRBV3-2; j_gene: TRBJ1-1; len: 14; abundance: NA; d_gene: NA; CDR3nt: TGTGCCAGCAGCCACGGACAGCTAAACACTGAAGCTTTCTTT; CDR3aa: CASSHGQLNTEAFF
v_gene: TRBV4-1; j_gene: TRBJ1-3; len: 16; abundance: NA; d_gene: TRBD1; CDR3nt: TGCGCCAGCAGCCCAAGACAGGGGGCGGCTGGAAACACCATATATTTT; CDR3aa: CASSPRQGAAGNTIYF
v_gene: TRBV7-2; j_gene: TRBJ2-1; len: 14; abundance: NA; d_gene: TRBD2; CDR3nt: TGTGCCAGCAGCCCGACTAGCGGGGGCTTGGAGCAGTTCTTC; CDR3aa: CASSPTSGGLEQFF
v_gene: TRBV30; j_gene: TRBJ1-3; len: 12; abundance: few; d_gene: NA; CDR3nt: TGTGCCTGTACGCAGGGTTCGGACACCATATATTTT; CDR3aa: CACTQGSDTIYF
v_gene: TRBV7-2; j_gene: TRBJ1-1; len: 16; abundance: NA; d_gene: NA; CDR3nt: TGTGCCAGCACCTCTGGTGGGGGGGCGCGTCCCACTGAAGCTTTCTTT; CDR3aa: CASTSGGGARPTEAFF
v_gene: TRBV12-2; j_gene: TRBJ2-7; len: 14; abundance: NA; d_gene: NA; CDR3nt: TGTGCAAGTCGCTTCGGTTGGGCCCCCTACGAGCAGTACTTC; CDR3aa: CASRFGWAPYEQYF
v_gene: TRBV3-1/TRBV3-2; j_gene: TRBJ2-3; len: 18; abundance: NA; d_gene: TRBD2; CDR3nt: TGTGCCAGCAGCCAAGATCCTGAAACTAGCGGGTTCACAGATACGCAGTATTTT; CDR3aa: CASSQDPETSGFTDTQYF
v_gene: TRBV6-1; j_gene: TRBJ1-2; len: 18; abundance: NA; d_gene: NA; CDR3nt: TGTGCCAGCAGTCAAGCCCTTGGGTGGGCAGGGACTAACTATGGCTACACCTTC; CDR3aa: CASSQALGWAGTNYGYTF
v_gene: TRBV12-3/TRBV12-4; j_gene: TRBJ2-1; len: 11; abundance: NA; d_gene: NA; CDR3nt: TGTGCCAGCAGTTCAGGCGATGAGCAGTTCTTC; CDR3aa: CASSSGDEQFF
v_gene: TRBV7-2; j_gene: TRBJ1-4; len: 15; abundance: NA; d_gene: TRBD1; CDR3nt: TGTGCCAGCAGCACAACCGGGACAGGGTTTGAAAAACTGTTTTTT; CDR3aa: CASSTTGTGFEKLFF
v_gene: TRBV7-9; j_gene: TRBJ1-4; len: 15; abundance: NA; d_gene: NA; CDR3nt: TGTGCCAGCAGCCCTGCGGGGGGGAGTAATGAAAAACTGTTTTTT; CDR3aa: CASSPAGGSNEKLFF
v_gene: TRBV7-8; j_gene: TRBJ2-7; len: 15; abundance: NA; d_gene: TRBD1; CDR3nt: TGTGCCAGCAGACCCTTGACAGGGTTCCCTGACGAGCAGTACTTC; CDR3aa: CASRPLTGFPDEQYF
v_gene: TRBV10-3; j_gene: TRBJ2-2; len: 16; abundance: NA; d_gene: TRBD1; CDR3nt: TGTGCCATCAGTGACCCCGGGACAGGTAACACCGGGGAGCTGTTTTTT; CDR3aa: CAISDPGTGNTGELFF
v_gene: TRBV12-3/TRBV12-4; j_gene: TRBJ2-7; len: 12; abundance: NA; d_gene: NA; CDR3nt: TGTGCCAGCAGTTCACGACACTACGAGCAGTACTTC; CDR3aa: CASSSRHYEQYF
v_gene: TRBV7-8; j_gene: TRBJ1-3; len: 15; abundance: NA; d_gene: NA; CDR3nt: TGTGCCAGCAGCTTAGGTGGGGCCTCTGGAAACACCATATATTTT; CDR3aa: CASSLGGASGNTIYF
v_gene: TRBV11-2; j_gene: TRBJ2-7; len: 12; abundance: NA; d_gene: NA; CDR3nt: TGTGCCAGCAGCTCTTGGGCTTACGAGCAGTACTTC; CDR3aa: CASSSWAYEQYF
v_gene: TRBV19; j_gene: TRBJ1-1; len: 16; abundance: NA; d_gene: TRBD1; CDR3nt: TGTGCCAGTTCGCTCCGGGACAGGGGGCGAGACACTGAAGCTTTCTTT; CDR3aa: CASSLRDRGRDTEAFF
v_gene: TRBV18; j_gene: TRBJ1-5; len: 15; abundance: NA; d_gene: NA; CDR3nt: TGTGCCAGCTCACCGGGGCGGACGAGCAATCAGCCCCAGCATTTT; CDR3aa: CASSPGRTSNQPQHF
v_gene: TRBV7-2; j_gene: TRBJ2-1; len: 15; abundance: few; d_gene: TRBD1; CDR3nt: TGTGCCAGCAGCCAGGGGGCCGACTTCTACAATGAGCAGTTCTTC; CDR3aa: CASSQGADFYNEQFF
v_gene: TRBV5-1; j_gene: TRBJ1-2; len: 14; abundance: few; d_gene: NA; CDR3nt: TGCGCCAGCAGCTTGACAGGGTTAAACTATGGCTACACCTTC; CDR3aa: CASSLTGLNYGYTF
v_gene: TRBV14; j_gene: TRBJ2-2; len: 14; abundance: NA; d_gene: NA; CDR3nt: TGTGCCAGCAGCCTTCAGGGATGGGCCGGGGAGCTGTTTTTT; CDR3aa: CASSLQGWAGELFF
v_gene: TRBV5-4; j_gene: TRBJ2-3; len: 16; abundance: few; d_gene: TRBD2; CDR3nt: TGTGCCAGCAGCCTGCAGCGGGAGAGGGGCACAGATACGCAGTATTTT; CDR3aa: CASSLQRERGTDTQYF
v_gene: TRBV5-1; j_gene: TRBJ2-2; len: 14; abundance: NA; d_gene: NA; CDR3nt: TGCGCCAGCAGCGGGGGACATGGGACCGGGGAGCTGTTTTTT; CDR3aa: CASSGGHGTGELFF
v_gene: TRBV7-2; j_gene: TRBJ1-2; len: 15; abundance: NA; d_gene: TRBD1; CDR3nt: TGTGCCAGCAGCTTGACAGGGGGCGATTTTTATGGCTACACCTTC; CDR3aa: CASSLTGGDFYGYTF
v_gene: TRBV5-1; j_gene: TRBJ2-1; len: 14; abundance: NA; d_gene: TRBD2; CDR3nt: TGCGCCAGCAACCCGGGGCTAGCGGGAGAGGAGCAGTTCTTC; CDR3aa: CASNPGLAGEEQFF
v_gene: TRBV12-3/TRBV12-4; j_gene: TRBJ2-5; len: 13; abundance: NA; d_gene: TRBD2; CDR3nt: TGTGCCAGCAGGGGGGGGGTCTCGGAGACCCAGTACTTC; CDR3aa: CASRGGVSETQYF
v_gene: TRBV11-2; j_gene: TRBJ1-4; len: 15; abundance: few; d_gene: NA; CDR3nt: TGTGCCAGCAGCAGGCGAGGATCCGGTAATGAAAAACTGTTTTTT; CDR3aa: CASSRRGSGNEKLFF
v_gene: TRBV15; j_gene: TRBJ2-6; len: 17; abundance: NA; d_gene: TRBD1; CDR3nt: TGTGCCACCCACAGGGGGGACAGGGGATCTGGGGCCAACGTCCTGACTTTC; CDR3aa: CATHRGDRGSGANVLTF
v_gene: TRBV11-2; j_gene: TRBJ1-1; len: 12; abundance: NA; d_gene: NA; CDR3nt: TGTGCCAGCAGCCAGGAGAACACTGAAGCTTTCTTT; CDR3aa: CASSQENTEAFF
v_gene: TRBV30; j_gene: TRBJ2-7; len: 15; abundance: NA; d_gene: NA; CDR3nt: TGTGCCTGGAGTGTAGGGGCAGGGTCCTCCTACGAGCAGTACTTC; CDR3aa: CAWSVGAGSSYEQYF
v_gene: TRBV19; j_gene: TRBJ1-4; len: 15; abundance: once; d_gene: TRBD1; CDR3nt: TGTGCCAGTAGTTCGGGACAGGGGTTTAATGAAAAACTGTTTTTT; CDR3aa: CASSSGQGFNEKLFF
v_gene: TRBV4-3; j_gene: TRBJ1-3; len: 15; abundance: once; d_gene: NA; CDR3nt: TGCGCCAGCAGCCAAGATCGGGGTTCTGGAAACACCATATATTTT; CDR3aa: CASSQDRGSGNTIYF
v_gene: TRBV6-5; j_gene: TRBJ2-7; len: 13; abundance: NA; d_gene: TRBD2; CDR3nt: TGTGCCAGCAGCTGGACTAGCTCCCACGAGCAGTACTTC; CDR3aa: CASSWTSSHEQYF
v_gene: TRBV28; j_gene: TRBJ1-1; len: 16; abundance: NA; d_gene: NA; CDR3nt: TGTGCCAGCAGTTTATCTGGGGCGCAGGTGAACACTGAAGCTTTCTTT; CDR3aa: CASSLSGAQVNTEAFF
v_gene: TRBV7-9; j_gene: TRBJ2-7; len: 15; abundance: NA; d_gene: NA; CDR3nt: TGTGCCAGCAGCTTAGGACAGCCCGTAACCTACGAGCAGTACTTC; CDR3aa: CASSLGQPVTYEQYF
v_gene: TRBV7-9; j_gene: TRBJ2-7; len: 14; abundance: NA; d_gene: NA; CDR3nt: TGTGCCAGCAGCTCCGTCTCCAGTACCTACGAGCAGTACTTC; CDR3aa: CASSSVSSTYEQYF
v_gene: TRBV6-1; j_gene: TRBJ1-2; len: 14; abundance: NA; d_gene: NA; CDR3nt: TGTGCCAGCAGTGAATTGTGGGGACTCTATGGCTACACCTTC; CDR3aa: CASSELWGLYGYTF
v_gene: TRBV9; j_gene: TRBJ1-2; len: 15; abundance: NA; d_gene: NA; CDR3nt: TGTGCCAGCAGCGTAGGAGGGCTTGGTAACTATGGCTACACCTTC; CDR3aa: CASSVGGLGNYGYTF
v_gene: TRBV3-1/TRBV3-2; j_gene: TRBJ2-5; len: 17; abundance: NA; d_gene: NA; CDR3nt: TGTGCCAGCAGCCAAGAAGGGGTTAGCCCGGACCGAGAGACCCAGTACTTC; CDR3aa: CASSQEGVSPDRETQYF
v_gene: TRBV3-1/TRBV3-2; j_gene: TRBJ1-2; len: 15; abundance: few; d_gene: NA; CDR3nt: TGTGCCAGCAGCCAAGTGGGGTTAGGGGACTATGGCTACACCTTC; CDR3aa: CASSQVGLGDYGYTF